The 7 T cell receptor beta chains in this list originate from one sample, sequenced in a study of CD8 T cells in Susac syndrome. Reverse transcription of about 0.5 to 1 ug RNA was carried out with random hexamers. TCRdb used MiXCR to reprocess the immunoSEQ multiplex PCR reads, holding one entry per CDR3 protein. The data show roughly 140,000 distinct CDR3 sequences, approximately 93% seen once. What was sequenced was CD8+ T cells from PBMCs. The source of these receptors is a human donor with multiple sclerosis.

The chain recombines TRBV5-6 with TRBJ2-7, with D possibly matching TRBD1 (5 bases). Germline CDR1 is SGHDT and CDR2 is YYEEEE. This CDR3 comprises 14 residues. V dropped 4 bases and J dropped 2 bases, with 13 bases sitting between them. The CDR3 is CASSLTARPYEQYF. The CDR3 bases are TGTGCCAGCAGCCTGACAGCACGACCCTACGAGCAGTACTTC.

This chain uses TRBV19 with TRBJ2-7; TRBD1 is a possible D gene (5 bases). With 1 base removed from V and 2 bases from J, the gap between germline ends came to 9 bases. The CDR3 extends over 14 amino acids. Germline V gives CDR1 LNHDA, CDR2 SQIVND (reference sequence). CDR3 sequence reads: CASSIATVPYEQYF. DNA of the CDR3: TGTGCCAGTAGTATAGCGACAGTACCCTACGAGCAGTACTTC. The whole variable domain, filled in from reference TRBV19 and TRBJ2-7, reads DGGITQSPKYLFRKEGQNVTLSCEQNLNHDAMYWYRQDPGQGLRLIYYSQIVNDFQKGDIAEGYSVSREKKESFPLTVTSAQKNPTAFYLCASSIATVPYEQYFGPGTRLTVT.

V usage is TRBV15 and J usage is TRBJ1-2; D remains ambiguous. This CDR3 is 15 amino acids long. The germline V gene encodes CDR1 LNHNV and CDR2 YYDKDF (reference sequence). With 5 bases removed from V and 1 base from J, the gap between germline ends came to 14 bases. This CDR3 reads CATSLPGSINYGYTF. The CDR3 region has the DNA TGTGCCACCAGCCTACCCGGGTCTATTAACTATGGCTACACCTTC.

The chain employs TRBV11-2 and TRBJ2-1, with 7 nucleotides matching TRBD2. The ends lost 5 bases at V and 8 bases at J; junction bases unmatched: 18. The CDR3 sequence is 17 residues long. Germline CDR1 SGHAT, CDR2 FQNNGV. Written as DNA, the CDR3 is TGTGCCAGCAGCCGTCGGACTAGAAATATTCTTGGCGATGAGCAGTTCTTC. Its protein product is CASSRRTRNILGDEQFF.

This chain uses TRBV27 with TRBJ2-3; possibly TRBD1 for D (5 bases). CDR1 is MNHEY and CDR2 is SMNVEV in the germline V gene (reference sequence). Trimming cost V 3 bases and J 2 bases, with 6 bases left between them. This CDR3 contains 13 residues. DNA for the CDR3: TGTGCCAGCAGTTTTGGGGCCACAGATACGCAGTATTTT. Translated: CASSFGATDTQYF.

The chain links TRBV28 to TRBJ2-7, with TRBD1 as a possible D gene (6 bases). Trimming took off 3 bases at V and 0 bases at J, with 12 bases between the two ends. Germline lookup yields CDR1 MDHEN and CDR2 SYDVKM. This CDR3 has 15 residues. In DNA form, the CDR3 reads TGTGCCAGCAGTTTTGACAGGCTGAGCTCCTACGAGCAGTACTTC. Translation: CASSFDRLSSYEQYF.

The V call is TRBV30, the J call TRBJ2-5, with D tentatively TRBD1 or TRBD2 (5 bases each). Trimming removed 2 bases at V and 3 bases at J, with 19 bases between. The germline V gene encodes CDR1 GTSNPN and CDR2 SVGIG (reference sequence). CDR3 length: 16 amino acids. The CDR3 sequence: CAWSLSPGTIEETQYF. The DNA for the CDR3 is TGTGCCTGGAGTCTTTCTCCCGGGACGATAGAAGAGACCCAGTACTTC.